These T cell receptor beta chains were read from a single sample in a study of blood T cell repertoires in COVID-19. Profiling relied on immunoSEQ multiplex PCR, and the TCRdb table lists in-frame clones only, not all of them. The top ten hold less than 4.5% of the sample, which has 210,000 or so clones, about nine tenths seen once. What was sequenced was peripheral blood. All receptors derive from a man in his forties or fifties with acute or convalescent COVID-19. CDR3s include the opening cysteine and the closing phenylalanine or tryptophan. D genes are given only for firm matches. A clone size is listed for some rows: how often the clone was seen (once, few, many), or a class if it is expanded.

clone_size,j_call,d_call,v_call,cdr3_nt,cdr3_aa
-,TRBJ2-5,-,TRBV3-1/TRBV3-2,TGTGCCAGCAGCCAAGTCCCGGGGGTGGGGCAGACCCAGTACTTC,CASSQVPGVGQTQYF
-,TRBJ1-5,-,TRBV5-5,TGTGCCAGCAGCTTGGAACAGGGATTCAATCAGCCCCAGCATTTT,CASSLEQGFNQPQHF
-,TRBJ2-5,-,TRBV11-2,TGTGCCAGCAGCTTCGCGGGTGCTGAGACCCAGTACTTC,CASSFAGAETQYF
-,TRBJ2-7,-,TRBV18,TGTGCCAGCTCACCTCGGGGGAACTGGGTGCAGTACTTC,CASSPRGNWVQYF
few,TRBJ1-4,-,TRBV19,TGTGCCAGTAGTAGACAGGCAACTAATGAAAAACTGTTTTTT,CASSRQATNEKLFF
-,TRBJ2-5,-,TRBV5-6,TGTGCCAGCAGCTTGGCGGCAGGGCCACTCCAAGAGACCCAGTACTTC,CASSLAAGPLQETQYF
once,TRBJ2-5,-,TRBV11-3,TGTGCCAGCAGCCATACAGGACACCCGAAAGAGACCCAGTACTTC,CASSHTGHPKETQYF
few,TRBJ1-6,TRBD1,TRBV3-1/TRBV3-2,TGTGCCAGCAGCCAAGATGGGACAGGCTTATCACCCCTCCACTTT,CASSQDGTGLSPLHF
-,TRBJ1-2,TRBD1,TRBV4-2,TGTGCCAGCAGCCAAGCCGGGACAGGAACCTATGGCTACACCTTC,CASSQAGTGTYGYTF
few,TRBJ1-2,-,TRBV14,TGTGCCAGCAGCCAAGGTAGGACAGCTGGCTACACCTTC,CASSQGRTAGYTF
once,TRBJ1-3,-,TRBV11-2,TGTGCCAGCCTGTATTCGGGAGGAAACACCATATATTTT,CASLYSGGNTIYF
-,TRBJ1-5,-,TRBV6-6,TGTGCCAGCAGTCCCCCCGATCAGCCCCAGCATTTT,CASSPPDQPQHF
-,TRBJ2-3,TRBD1,TRBV25-1,TGTGCCAGCATTTCACAGGGGGATACGCAGTATTTT,CASISQGDTQYF
-,TRBJ2-5,-,TRBV5-4,TGTGCCAGCAGCTTGGACAGGTCGGAGACCCAGTACTTC,CASSLDRSETQYF
once,TRBJ2-4,-,TRBV4-1,TGCGCCAGCAGCCAGCCCGGTGGACAGCTAGCCAAAAACATTCAGTACTTC,CASSQPGGQLAKNIQYF
-,TRBJ1-2,-,TRBV5-6,TGTGCCAGCAGGGGCAGCTTTATTCGGGGCTACACCTTC,CASRGSFIRGYTF
-,TRBJ2-4,-,TRBV2,TGTGCCAGCAGTGATCGGCAGGGGAACATTCAGTACTTC,CASSDRQGNIQYF
-,TRBJ2-3,-,TRBV11-2,TGTGCCAGCAGCTTAGGAGATCTTCGTACGCAGTATTTT,CASSLGDLRTQYF
-,TRBJ2-1,TRBD2,TRBV6-5,TGTGCCAGCAATTCTAGCGGGGCCGGGCAGTTCTTC,CASNSSGAGQFF
-,TRBJ1-1,TRBD1,TRBV2,TGTGCCAGCAGGCAACAGGGGGAAATGAACACTGAAGCTTTCTTT,CASRQQGEMNTEAFF
once,TRBJ1-6,-,TRBV19,TGTGCCAGTAGATCCCCCCCGGGTAACAGGATCTATTCACCCCTCCACTTT,CASRSPPGNRIYSPLHF
-,TRBJ1-1,-,TRBV14,TGTGCCAGCAGCCCACTGAGTCGGGGGACGAACACTGAAGCTTTCTTT,CASSPLSRGTNTEAFF
-,TRBJ1-5,TRBD1,TRBV2,TGTGCCAGCAGTAAACAGGGGGCAGGCAATCAGCCCCAGCATTTT,CASSKQGAGNQPQHF
-,TRBJ1-2,-,TRBV7-8,TGTGCCAGCAGCTTAGTTGAGAGGAACTATGGCTACACCTTC,CASSLVERNYGYTF
-,TRBJ2-7,-,TRBV5-1,TGCGCCAGCAGCTTAGTAGTAAGCTCCTACGAGCAGTACTTC,CASSLVVSSYEQYF
once,TRBJ2-5,TRBD2,TRBV6-5,TGTGCCAGCAGTCCAACTAGCGGGGGTTGGGAGACCCAGTACTTC,CASSPTSGGWETQYF
few,TRBJ1-1,TRBD1,TRBV7-8,TGTGCCAGCAGCTTGGTGGACAGGTCTGAAGCTTTCTTT,CASSLVDRSEAFF
-,TRBJ2-1,-,TRBV6-1,TGTGCCAGCAGTGAAGTCGGGTCTACCCTAGCCTTGTACAATGAGCAGTTCTTC,CASSEVGSTLALYNEQFF
-,TRBJ1-2,-,TRBV30,TGTGCCTGGAACACAGGGCCTGGATACTATGGCTACACCTTC,CAWNTGPGYYGYTF
-,TRBJ1-2,-,TRBV6-6,TGTGCCAGCAGGGAGCCTAACTATGGCTACACCTTC,CASREPNYGYTF
-,TRBJ1-2,-,TRBV27,TGTGCCAGCAGCAGCCGTGGCTTACGTATGAGGGGCTACACCTTC,CASSSRGLRMRGYTF
-,TRBJ2-3,TRBD2,TRBV29-1,TGCAGCGTTGAAGGAGGGACTAGCGGGGGGGCCGGGATGTTTTCAGATACGCAGTATTTT,CSVEGGTSGGAGMFSDTQYF
-,TRBJ2-3,TRBD2,TRBV6-6,TGTGCCAGCAGTCGATCCCATAGCGGGGTTGTCACAGATACGCAGTATTTT,CASSRSHSGVVTDTQYF
-,TRBJ1-6,-,TRBV6-6,TGTGCCAGCAGTTCCCAGGCGGGGGTCGGCCCTTCACCCCTCCACTTT,CASSSQAGVGPSPLHF
-,TRBJ2-5,TRBD1,TRBV7-9,TGTGCCAGCAGCATACGGACAGGGCAAGAGACCCAGTACTTC,CASSIRTGQETQYF
-,TRBJ2-1,TRBD2,TRBV5-1,TGCGCCAGCAGCTTGAATCCTAGCGGGGGGTTTACCTCCTACAATGAGCAGTTCTTC,CASSLNPSGGFTSYNEQFF
-,TRBJ2-3,-,TRBV25-1,TGTGCCAGCAGTGGGGGGCCCGGTCGCACAGATACGCAGTATTTT,CASSGGPGRTDTQYF
-,TRBJ1-6,TRBD1,TRBV11-1,TGTGCCAGCAGCGCGGGACAGGGGGCTCATAATTCACCCCTCCACTTT,CASSAGQGAHNSPLHF
-,TRBJ1-3,-,TRBV14,TGTGCCAGCAGCCAAGTGTTCCCGTACTCTGGAAACACCATATATTTT,CASSQVFPYSGNTIYF